This T cell receptor beta chain emerged from a study of shared clonotypes between healthy human individuals. Looked up from germline, CDR1 is MDHEN and CDR2 is SYDVKM. V was pared by 5 bases and J by 2 bases, with 16 bases between. The CDR3 runs 16 residues. Sequencing was performed with immunoSEQ multiplex PCR; in TCRdb, only in-frame clones are kept and a portion is missing. Of 550,000 to 800,000 clones in the sample, approximately 79% were seen once. The receptor comes from a woman between 25 and 40 years old in good health. The chain uses TRBV28 and TRBJ1-5, with D tentatively TRBD1 (5 bases). The specimen sequenced was memory CD4+ T cells sorted from blood. Subset given: CD45RA-negative fraction. CDR3 sequence: CASSPGGGFGNQPQHF. In DNA form, the CDR3 reads TGTGCCAGCAGTCCTGGGGGGGGGTTCGGCAATCAGCCCCAGCATTTT.